This paragraph covers one T cell receptor (beta chain) sequence. In the authors' methods: Reference gene primer amplification yielded estimated nucleated cell counts. Clones were read by immunoSEQ multiplex PCR, and TCRdb kept only the in-frame ones, dropping some. That table supplies the V and J calls and clone size; D and trimming were determined from the DNA. The sample shows under 200,000 clones, 70% to 90% of them seen only once. The CDR3 spans 14 residues. The V end was cut by 1 base, the J end by 2 bases, with 8 bases between. The V gene's germline CDR1 is KGHSH and CDR2 LQKENI. The data were obtained in a study of blood T cell repertoires in COVID-19.

The TCR sequence derives from a woman between 45 and 60 years old who had recovered from COVID-19. This chain joins TRBV18 and TRBJ2-5; D is possibly TRBD2 (5 bases). Sequences were obtained from PBMCs or T cells enriched from blood (not recorded which). The CDR3 loop is CASSPLPGQETQYF. Here the CDR3 DNA reads TGTGCCAGCTCACCACTCCCGGGGCAAGAGACCCAGTACTTC.